A selection of T cell receptor beta chains follows, all from one sample in a study of CD8 T cells in Susac syndrome. A single record per CDR3 protein comes from TCRdb applying MiXCR to the immunoSEQ multiplex PCR reads. The profile shows hundreds of thousands of distinct CDR3 sequences, approximately 95% of them singletons. The sequencing sample was made of CD4+ T cells from PBMCs. The source is a human donor with multiple sclerosis. Each CDR3 is given with its conserved first and last residue. The size entry is marked missing in some rows and otherwise reads once, few, many or a size class.

abundance,j_gene,v_gene,CDR3aa
once,TRBJ2-3,TRBV20-1,CSARDTGLDTQYF
-,TRBJ2-3,TRBV5-1,CASSLAGLDNTQYF
-,TRBJ2-3,TRBV9,CASSVVGLAVDTQYF
-,TRBJ1-2,TRBV2,CASRPIRGYTF
-,TRBJ2-3,TRBV20-1,CSAPLGGTDTQYF
few,TRBJ2-2,TRBV12-3/TRBV12-4,CASSSTGNTGELFF
-,TRBJ2-1,TRBV9,CASGLAGSNEQFF
-,TRBJ1-2,TRBV20-1,CSAPGDRNYGYTF
-,TRBJ1-2,TRBV24-1,CATSQIEGYGYTF
-,TRBJ2-7,TRBV30,CAWSVRDEQYF
-,TRBJ1-5,TRBV29-1,CSVSPGTADQPQHF
-,TRBJ2-7,TRBV3-1,CASSPQSRQTYEQYF
-,TRBJ2-4,TRBV7-9,CASSLAGRFGDIQYF
-,TRBJ2-1,TRBV20-1,CSASRGGLPEQFF
-,TRBJ2-3,TRBV3-1,CASSPAGGGGVDTQYF
-,TRBJ1-5,TRBV30,CAWRDQTNQPQHF
-,TRBJ2-3,TRBV20-1,CSAVLGATDTQYF
-,TRBJ2-2,TRBV14,CASSQRLGGTGELFF
-,TRBJ2-7,TRBV7-8,CASSIRTGKISYEQYF
-,TRBJ1-5,TRBV20-1,CSASPGTGAVPQHF
-,TRBJ2-1,TRBV5-1,CASSPEGTSGGARYNEQFF
-,TRBJ2-3,TRBV9,CASSAQGGGVGTDTQYF
-,TRBJ1-6,TRBV30,CAWSVRENNSPLHF
-,TRBJ1-1,TRBV9,CASSVGGQDTEAFF
-,TRBJ1-2,TRBV9,CASSVLDGYGYTF
-,TRBJ2-1,TRBV5-1,CASSLLDSPSFF
-,TRBJ1-5,TRBV9,CASSAVAGGNQPQHF
-,TRBJ2-1,TRBV18,CASSRTGLRDNNEQFF
-,TRBJ2-1,TRBV18,CASSPPTSGARSEQFF
-,TRBJ2-5,TRBV29-1,CSVRGSSQETQYF
few,TRBJ1-2,TRBV30,CAWSGSNYGYTF
-,TRBJ2-3,TRBV30,CAWGRDFSEDTQYF
-,TRBJ2-3,TRBV19,CASSSRQDDTQYF
-,TRBJ1-5,TRBV6-5,CASSYYRPPHQPQHF
-,TRBJ2-7,TRBV12-5,CASGQGQGAYEQYF
-,TRBJ1-1,TRBV3-1,CASSPGGKAFF
once,TRBJ2-2,TRBV30,CAWSVIRAGRAGELFF
-,TRBJ2-5,TRBV20-1,CSASPGTMTQETQYF
once,TRBJ2-1,TRBV4-1,CASSQEDRGRYEQFF
-,TRBJ1-2,TRBV5-4,CASSLPRASYGYTF
-,TRBJ1-2,TRBV29-1,CSLEEGARNGYTF
-,TRBJ2-1,TRBV9,CASSVASTAYNEQFF
-,TRBJ2-3,TRBV3-1,CASSQDPGPSTDTQYF
-,TRBJ1-5,TRBV6-5,CASSTGQTNQPQHF